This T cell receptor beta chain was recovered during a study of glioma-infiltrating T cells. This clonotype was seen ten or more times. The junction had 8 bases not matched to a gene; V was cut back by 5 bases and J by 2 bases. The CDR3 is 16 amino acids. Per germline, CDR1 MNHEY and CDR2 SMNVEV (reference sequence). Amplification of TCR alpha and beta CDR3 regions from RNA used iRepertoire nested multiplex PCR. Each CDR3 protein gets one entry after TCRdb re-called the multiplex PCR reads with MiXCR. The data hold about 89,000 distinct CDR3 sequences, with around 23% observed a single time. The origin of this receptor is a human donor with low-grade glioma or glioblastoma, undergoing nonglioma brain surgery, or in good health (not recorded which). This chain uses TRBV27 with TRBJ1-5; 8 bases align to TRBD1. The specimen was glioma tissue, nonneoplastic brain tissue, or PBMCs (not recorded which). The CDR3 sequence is CASSARGRGGNQPQHF. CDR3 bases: TGTGCCAGCAGTGCCAGGGGGCGGGGAGGCAATCAGCCCCAGCATTTT.